The 3 T cell receptor beta chains presented below share a single source sample, sequenced in a study of naive and memory T cell subsets. Study results and caveats: Naive repertoires, especially CD8, held a few larger clonotypes, possibly memory cells re-expressing CD45RA.

These receptors are not linked to any known antigen. Both TRBC1 and TRBC2 were covered by a beta constant-region primer of two equimolar oligonucleotides. Four rounds of PCR amplified the ligated cDNA using nested alpha and beta constant-region primers plus SP2. TCRdb used MiXCR to reprocess the UMI-ligation and nested PCR reads, holding one entry per CDR3 protein. Of approximately 150,000 distinct CDR3 sequences listed, roughly 22% are singletons. The sample taken for sequencing was naive CD4+ T cells from blood. These receptors were taken from a human donor in good health.

Only a few counts were recorded for this clonotype. The V gene is TRBV28, the J gene TRBJ2-2, with D possibly being TRBD2 (5 bases). CDR3 size: 14 residues. The ends were cut back, 3 bases at V and 2 bases at J, with 7 bases in the middle. Germline assignment: CDR1 MDHEN and CDR2 SYDVKM. The CDR3 DNA reads TGTGCCAGCAGTTTCTGGACTAACACCGGGGAGCTGTTTTTT. Its translation is CASSFWTNTGELFF. Drawing the rest from reference TRBV28 and TRBJ2-2, the complete variable domain is DVKVTQSSRYLVKRTGEKVFLECVQDMDHENMFWYRQDPGLGLRLIYFSYDVKMKEKGDIPEGYSVSREKKERFSLILESASTNQTSMYLCASSFWTNTGELFFGEGSRLTVL.

In this sample, this clonotype turned up a few times. The chain has TRBV3-1 and TRBJ1-1; no reliable D call. The CDR3 runs 15 residues. Germline-derived CDR1 and CDR2 are LGHDT and YNNKEL (reference sequence). V was pared by 4 bases and J by 1 base, with 13 bases between. The CDR3 nucleotides read TGTGCCAGCAGCCCCTGGGCCTCGGCGAACACTGAAGCTTTCTTT. Translating gives CASSPWASANTEAFF.

The DNA for the CDR3 is TGTGCCAGCAGTTTAAGTTCCGGGGGTCGTGAAAAACTGTTTTTT. Residues: CASSLSSGGREKLFF. V gene TRBV12-3 or TRBV12-4 combines with J gene TRBJ1-4, with D possibly matching TRBD1 (5 bases). The ends were cut back, 2 bases at V and 7 bases at J, with 14 bases in the middle. This CDR3 is 15 amino acids long.